The following is a T cell receptor (beta chain) sequence with its context. This clonotype was found a few times. Its binding antigen is unknown. Within one base of it there is no much larger clone, and no base qualities were kept. Stable Graves' hyperthyroidism was defined as no progression to ophthalmopathy during 18 months of follow-up. Hyperthyroidism patients were newly diagnosed, had a disease duration of under 2 months, and were aged 18 to 65 years. Exclusion was applied to patients with uncontrolled infections, other autoimmune diseases, pregnancy or lactation. Diagnoses were based on clinical symptoms, serum thyroxine and TRAb, thyroid ultrasound and orbital computed tomography. PBMCs were isolated from more than 8 ml of fresh peripheral blood by Ficoll-Paque density gradient centrifugation. Total RNA was extracted with Trizol reagent, and quality was checked on an Agilent 2100 Bioanalyzer.

Amplification of TCR beta CDR3 regions was carried out from RNA transcripts. A first-round RT-PCR of the TCR CDR3 used the HTBI primer set with the Qiagen OneStep RT-PCR kit. The libraries were constructed in a second round of multiplex PCR and then size-selected and purified. The libraries were sequenced on an Illumina HiSeq2000 using paired-end 100 bp reads. On the study's bioinformatics: Raw data were processed with SOAPnuke, discarding reads with adapters, uncalled bases, mean Phred below 15, or no exact constant-primer or identifier match. COPE v1.2.5 was used to merge high-quality paired reads, and clonotypes were defined as unique nucleotide sequences. MiTCR v1.1 was used to align clonotypes to the IMGT TRBV, TRBD and TRBJ reference segments. The analysis was restricted to V-J combinations with a frequency above 0.0001, which together covered just over 98% of the repertoires. The TCS score was defined as the ratio of F50 (clonal expansion) to E x V (chaos), calculated using BLOSUM62-based TCRdist between CDR3 peptides within each V-J. Welch's t-statistics and random forest reduced around 550 V-J features to under 15, which were used in a naive Bayes classifier (R e1071). TCRdb trimmed the raw reads at Q25, called clones with MiXCR and kept productive beta chains. Records with the same CDR3 protein are collapsed into one entry carrying the most frequent genes and DNA. In this record, the V and J calls reflect TCRdb's handling and not the investigators' own analysis. Within this sample are roughly 630,000 distinct CDR3 sequences, with less than 20% of them counted one time only. The top ten clonotypes cover around 6.6% of the sample.

The record originates from a study of T cells in Graves' hyperthyroidism and ophthalmopathy (dated 2019 in TCRdb). Context from the whole study: Peripheral blood was collected at initial diagnosis, before any treatment. The approximately 100 discovery patients were randomly divided into training and test sets at a 7:3 ratio. TCR V-J signatures able to tell the groups apart were searched for in a discovery cohort of 90 to 100 patients, of whom over 40 had Graves' ophthalmopathy and roughly 57 had stable Graves' hyperthyroidism. Once sampling was done, hyperthyroidism patients were given methimazole at a starting dose of 30 mg daily, whereas ophthalmopathy patients were given high-dose intravenous methylprednisolone. TCR Vbeta CDR3 sequencing of roughly 140 peripheral blood samples (roughly 41 ophthalmopathy, over 70 hyperthyroidism and 17 progressor patients) is reported in the paper. In about 6 Graves' hyperthyroidism patients, the study also compared T-cell repertoires from thyroid tissue with T-cell repertoires from blood. Prospective prediction of ophthalmopathy was tested in an independent validation cohort consisting of fewer than 20 hyperthyroidism patients and 15 or so patients who later progressed to ophthalmopathy.

Results the study describes overall, beyond this receptor: Most expanded thyroid clonotypes (frequency above 0.001) were also detected in blood, suggesting blood repertoires may reflect thyroid immune responses. In validation, the model predicted progression to ophthalmopathy with roughly 66% sensitivity and 72.22% specificity, a median of 6.5 months before onset. No statistical method was used to set the sample size in advance, and investigators knew the group allocation. A model built on a 13 V-J signature distinguished ophthalmopathy from stable hyperthyroidism, reaching around 87% sensitivity and around 81% specificity in cross-validation and 80%/75% in testing.

This TCR derives from a woman aged 30 to 39 with Graves' hyperthyroidism. The sample comprised blood.

The base sequence is TGTGCCATCAGCACATCAAGACCGACCAACAGGGGCTACGAGCAGTACTTC. Its protein is CAISTSRPTNRGYEQYF. This receptor chain uses TRBV10-3 and TRBJ2-7; TRBD1 matches 7 bases in the middle. The germline V gene supplies CDR1 ENHRY and CDR2 SYGVKD. Here V drops 6 bases and J drops 3 bases, and the junction holds 17 bases not matched to any gene. The CDR3 runs 17 residues from the cysteine to the phenylalanine. Left in the record is the CDR3 DNA by itself, 51 bases read in frame from the first base.